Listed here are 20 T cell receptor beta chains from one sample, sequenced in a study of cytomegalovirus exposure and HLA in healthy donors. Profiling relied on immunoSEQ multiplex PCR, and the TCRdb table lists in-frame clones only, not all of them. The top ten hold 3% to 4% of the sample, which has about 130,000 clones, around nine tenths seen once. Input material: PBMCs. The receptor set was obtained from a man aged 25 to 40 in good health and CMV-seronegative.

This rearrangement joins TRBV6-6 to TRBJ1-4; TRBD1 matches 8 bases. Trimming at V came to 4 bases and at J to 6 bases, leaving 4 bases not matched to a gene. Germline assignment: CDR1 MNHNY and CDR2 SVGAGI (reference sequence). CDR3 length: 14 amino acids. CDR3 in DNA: TGTGCCAGCAGTTTCACAGGGGGAGATGAAAAACTGTTTTTT. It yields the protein CASSFTGGDEKLFF.

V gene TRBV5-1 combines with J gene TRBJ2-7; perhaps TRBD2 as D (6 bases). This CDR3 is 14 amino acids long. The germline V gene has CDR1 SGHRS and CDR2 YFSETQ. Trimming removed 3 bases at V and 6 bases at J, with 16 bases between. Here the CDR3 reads CASSSEGPGGEQYF. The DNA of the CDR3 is TGCGCCAGCAGCTCGGAGGGGCCGGGTGGCGAGCAGTACTTC.

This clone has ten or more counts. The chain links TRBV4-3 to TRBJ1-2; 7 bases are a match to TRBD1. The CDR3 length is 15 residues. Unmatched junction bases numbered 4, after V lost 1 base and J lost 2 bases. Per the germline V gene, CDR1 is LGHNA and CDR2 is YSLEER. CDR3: CASSQAGTANYGYTF. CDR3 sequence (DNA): TGCGCCAGCAGCCAAGCCGGGACAGCAAACTATGGCTACACCTTC.

The CDR3 region has the DNA TGCGCCAGCAGCCCGGTTACAGCAGATACGCAGTATTTT. Translation: CASSPVTADTQYF. The chain joins TRBV5-1 to TRBJ2-3; D is unclear. Trimming took off 4 bases at V and 4 bases at J, with 10 bases between the two ends. This CDR3 contains 13 residues. Looked up from germline, CDR1 is SGHRS and CDR2 is YFSETQ.

The CDR3 loop reads CASSPLTGNHGGELFF. Written as DNA, the CDR3 is TGTGCCAGCAGCCCGCTAACGGGTAACCACGGCGGGGAGCTGTTTTTT. V gene TRBV7-9 combines with J gene TRBJ2-2, with D unclear. V was clipped by 5 bases and J by 7 bases, with 20 bases between them. The length of the CDR3 is 16 residues. Germline assignment: CDR1 SEHNR and CDR2 FQNEAQ (reference sequence). Filled out from reference TRBV7-9 and TRBJ2-2, the complete variable domain reads DTGVSQNPRHKITKRGQNVTFRCDPISEHNRLYWYRQTLGQGPEFLTYFQNEAQLEKSRLLSDRFSAERPKGSFSTLEIQRTEQGDSAMYLCASSPLTGNHGGELFFGEGSRLTVL.

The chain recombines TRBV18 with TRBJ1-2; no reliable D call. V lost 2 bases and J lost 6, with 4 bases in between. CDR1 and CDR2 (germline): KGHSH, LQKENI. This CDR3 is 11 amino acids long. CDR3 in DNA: TGTGCCAGCTCACCAGAGGATGGCTACACCTTC. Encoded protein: CASSPEDGYTF.

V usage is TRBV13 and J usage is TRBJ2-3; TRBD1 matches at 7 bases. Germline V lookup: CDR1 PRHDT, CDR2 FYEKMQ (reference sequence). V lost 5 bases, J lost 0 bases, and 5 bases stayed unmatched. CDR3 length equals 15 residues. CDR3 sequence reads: CASSPRQGSTDTQYF. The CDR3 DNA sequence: TGTGCCAGCAGCCCTCGACAGGGAAGCACAGATACGCAGTATTTT.

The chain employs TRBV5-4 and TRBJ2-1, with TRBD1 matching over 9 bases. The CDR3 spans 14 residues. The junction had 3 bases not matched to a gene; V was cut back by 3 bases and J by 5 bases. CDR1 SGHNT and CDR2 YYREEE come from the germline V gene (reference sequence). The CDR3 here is CASSYRDRDNEQFF. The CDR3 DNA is TGTGCCAGCAGCTACCGGGACAGGGACAATGAGCAGTTCTTC.

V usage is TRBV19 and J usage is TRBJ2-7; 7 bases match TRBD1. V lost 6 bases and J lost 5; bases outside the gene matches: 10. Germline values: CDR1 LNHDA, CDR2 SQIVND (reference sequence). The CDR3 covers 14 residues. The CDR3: CASSLDRAVDEQYF. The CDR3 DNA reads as TGTGCCAGTAGCCTTGACAGGGCAGTCGACGAGCAGTACTTC.

CDR3 amino acids: CASSPPGVSSYNSPLHF. The CDR3 DNA sequence: TGTGCCAGCAGCCCCCCCGGGGTCAGCTCCTATAATTCACCCCTCCACTTT. The rearrangement uses TRBV5-8 and TRBJ1-6, with D unclear. The CDR3 extends over 17 amino acids. Germline V gene sequence: CDR1 SGHTS, CDR2 YDEGEE. V was shortened by 4 bases and J by 0 bases, with 14 bases between the two germline ends.

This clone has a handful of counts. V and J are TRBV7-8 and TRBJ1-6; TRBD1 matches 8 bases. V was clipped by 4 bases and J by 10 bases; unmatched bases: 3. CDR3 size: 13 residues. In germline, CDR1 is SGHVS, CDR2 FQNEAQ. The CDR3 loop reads CASSSDRDSPLHF. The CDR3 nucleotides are TGTGCCAGCAGCTCGGACAGGGACTCACCCCTCCACTTT.

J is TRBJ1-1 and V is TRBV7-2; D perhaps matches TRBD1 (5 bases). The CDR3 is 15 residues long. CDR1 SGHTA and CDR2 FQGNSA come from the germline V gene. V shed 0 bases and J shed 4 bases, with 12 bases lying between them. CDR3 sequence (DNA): TGTGCCAGCAGCTTAGCAGGGGTGGGAGGCACTGAAGCTTTCTTT. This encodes CASSLAGVGGTEAFF.

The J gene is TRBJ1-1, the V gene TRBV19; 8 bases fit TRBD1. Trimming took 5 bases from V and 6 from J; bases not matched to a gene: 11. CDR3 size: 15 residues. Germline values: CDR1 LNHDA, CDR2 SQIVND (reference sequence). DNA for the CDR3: TGTGCCAGTAGTCCTCCGACAGGGGAGATACCTGAAGCTTTCTTT. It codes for CASSPPTGEIPEAFF.

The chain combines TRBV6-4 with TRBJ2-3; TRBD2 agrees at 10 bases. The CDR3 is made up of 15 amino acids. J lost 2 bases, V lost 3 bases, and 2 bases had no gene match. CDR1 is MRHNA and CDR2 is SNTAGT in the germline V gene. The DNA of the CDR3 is TGTGCCAGCAGTGAAACTAGCGGGGTCACAGATACGCAGTATTTT. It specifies CASSETSGVTDTQYF.

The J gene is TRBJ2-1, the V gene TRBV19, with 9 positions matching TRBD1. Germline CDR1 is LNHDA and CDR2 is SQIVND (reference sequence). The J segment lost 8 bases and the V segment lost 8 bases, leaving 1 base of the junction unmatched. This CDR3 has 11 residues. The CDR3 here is CASGQGYEQFF. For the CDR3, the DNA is TGTGCCAGTGGACAGGGGTATGAGCAGTTCTTC.

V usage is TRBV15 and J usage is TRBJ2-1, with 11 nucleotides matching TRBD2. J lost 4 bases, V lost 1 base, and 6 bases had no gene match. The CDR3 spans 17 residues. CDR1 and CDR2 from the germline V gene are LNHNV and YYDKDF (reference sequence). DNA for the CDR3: TGTGCCACCAGCAGAGTCGAAGGGACTAGCGGTTACAATGAGCAGTTCTTC. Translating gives CATSRVEGTSGYNEQFF.

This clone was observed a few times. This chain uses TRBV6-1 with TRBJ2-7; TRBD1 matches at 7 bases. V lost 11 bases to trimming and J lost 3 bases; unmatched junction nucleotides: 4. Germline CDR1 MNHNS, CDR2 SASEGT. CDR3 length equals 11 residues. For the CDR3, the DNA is TGTGCCTGTCGACAGGGCTACGAGCAGTACTTC. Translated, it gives CACRQGYEQYF.

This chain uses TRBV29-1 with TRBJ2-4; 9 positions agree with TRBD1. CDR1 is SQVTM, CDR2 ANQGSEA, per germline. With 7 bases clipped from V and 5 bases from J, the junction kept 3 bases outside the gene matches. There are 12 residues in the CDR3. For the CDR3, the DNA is TGCAGCGCGGACAGGGGCGAAAACATTCAGTACTTC. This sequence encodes CSADRGENIQYF.

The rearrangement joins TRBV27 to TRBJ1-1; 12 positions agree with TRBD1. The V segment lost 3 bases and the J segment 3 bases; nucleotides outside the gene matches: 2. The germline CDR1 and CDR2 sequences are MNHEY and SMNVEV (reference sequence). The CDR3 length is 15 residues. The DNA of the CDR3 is TGTGCCAGCAGTTTGGGACAGGGGGCGTACACTGAAGCTTTCTTT. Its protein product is CASSLGQGAYTEAFF.

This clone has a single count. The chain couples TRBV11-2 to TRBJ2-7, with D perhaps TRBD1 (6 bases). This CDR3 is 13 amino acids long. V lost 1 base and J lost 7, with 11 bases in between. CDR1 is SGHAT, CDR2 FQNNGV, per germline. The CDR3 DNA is TGTGCCAGCAGCTTAGGACGGACAGTTGAGCAGTACTTC. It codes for CASSLGRTVEQYF.